These 23 T cell receptor beta chains originate from one sample sequenced in a study of shared clonotypes between healthy human individuals. Clones were read by immunoSEQ multiplex PCR, and TCRdb kept only the in-frame ones, dropping some. Among over a million clones, around 82% were seen once, and the ten largest hold more than 0.5%. Sequenced sample: memory CD4+ T cells from PBMCs. Subset given: CD45RA-negative fraction. The source of these receptors is a man in his late teens or twenties in good health. Some clones in this sample may be carry-over from other donors' samples.

The chain is built from TRBV7-9 and TRBJ2-3; D uncertain. The V gene's germline CDR1 is SEHNR and CDR2 FQNEAQ (reference sequence). The length of the CDR3 is 13 residues. V was pared by 3 bases and J by 0 bases, with 4 bases between. The chain's CDR3 is CASSLLSTDTQYF. DNA of the CDR3: TGTGCCAGCAGCTTGTTAAGCACAGATACGCAGTATTTT. The whole variable domain, remainder taken from reference TRBV7-9 and TRBJ2-3, is DTGVSQNPRHKITKRGQNVTFRCDPISEHNRLYWYRQTLGQGPEFLTYFQNEAQLEKSRLLSDRFSAERPKGSFSTLEIQRTEQGDSAMYLCASSLLSTDTQYFGPGTRLTVL.

V usage is TRBV11-2 and J usage is TRBJ2-2; D may match TRBD1 or TRBD2 (5 bases each). Germline V gene sequence: CDR1 SGHAT, CDR2 FQNNGV. Trimming stripped 7 bases from V and 7 bases from J, with 19 bases between. The CDR3 length is 15 residues. CDR3 residues: CASNHLRGGHGELFF. The CDR3 DNA follows: TGTGCCAGCAACCATCTCAGAGGAGGACACGGGGAGCTGTTTTTT.

This clone was counted only a few times. The chain carries TRBV12-5 and TRBJ1-1; 9 bases agree with TRBD1. Trimming removed 8 bases from V and 5 bases from J; junction bases left unmatched: 6. The CDR3 is made up of 13 amino acids. From germline, CDR1 is LGHNT and CDR2 FRNRAP. CDR3 amino acids: CASSRQGGTEAFF. The DNA of the CDR3 is TGTGCTAGTTCACGACAGGGGGGGACTGAAGCTTTCTTT.

The genes are TRBV20-1 and TRBJ2-1; a possible D gene is TRBD2 (5 bases). The germline CDR1 and CDR2 sequences are DFQATT and SNEGSKA (reference sequence). This CDR3 contains 11 residues. V lost 8 bases and J 10 bases, leaving 15 bases between the germline ends. Here the CDR3 DNA reads TGCAGTACGGGGATGTGGGCGGAGCAGTTCTTC. It is translated as CSTGMWAEQFF.

The chain employs TRBV18 and TRBJ1-1, with 9 positions matching TRBD1. The germline V gene has CDR1 KGHSH and CDR2 LQKENI. V lost 0 bases, J lost 5 bases, and 13 bases stayed unmatched. The CDR3 is 18 residues long. CDR3 residues: CASSPPSGQGFRRTEAFF. CDR3 nucleotides: TGTGCCAGCTCACCACCTTCTGGACAGGGGTTTAGGAGAACTGAAGCTTTCTTT.

This clone has only a few counts. This chain joins TRBV10-3 and TRBJ2-5; unclear D gene. V was trimmed by 10 bases and J by 4 bases, leaving 13 bases between them. This CDR3 region has 12 residues. Germline CDR1 is ENHRY and CDR2 is SYGVKD. The CDR3 bases are TGTGCCACGAGAATAGGCCGAGAGACCCAGTACTTC. Its translation is CATRIGRETQYF.

This clone came up a few times. Different DNA sequences within this sample yield the same CDR3. The chain couples TRBV4-1 to TRBJ2-3, with D tentatively TRBD2 (6 bases). CDR1 MGHRA and CDR2 YSYEKL come from the germline V gene. CDR3 size: 15 residues. V was trimmed by 0 bases and J by 1 base, leaving 8 bases between them. The CDR3 DNA reads as TGCGCCAGCAGCCAAGACGGGAGTGGCACAGATACGCAGTATTTT. It yields the protein CASSQDGSGTDTQYF.

Only one count was recorded for this clone. This chain connects TRBV4-3 to TRBJ2-7, with D perhaps assigned TRBD1 or TRBD2 (6 bases each). CDR3 length: 17 residues. Germline V lookup: CDR1 LGHNA, CDR2 YSLEER. V was pared by 0 bases and J by 3 bases, with 18 bases between. In nucleotides, the CDR3 is TGCGCCAGCAGCCAAGATAGGGGGGCCCGCGGCAACTACGAGCAGTACTTC. This encodes CASSQDRGARGNYEQYF.

This chain's CDR3 is CASSYPGEGELFF. CDR3 in DNA: TGTGCCAGCAGTTACCCGGGAGAAGGGGAGCTGTTTTTT. This sequence joins TRBV6-6 and TRBJ2-2; maybe TRBD2 (6 bases). Germline V gene data show CDR1 as MNHNY and CDR2 as SVGAGI (reference sequence). CDR3 length: 13 amino acids. V shed 2 bases and J shed 8 bases, with 9 bases lying between them.

The chain has TRBV6-5 and TRBJ1-1; D is unclear. Trimming cost V 0 bases and J 4 bases, with 9 bases left between them. Germline CDR1 and CDR2: MNHEY and SVGAGI. The CDR3 runs 14 residues. This CDR3 is CASSYSIVVTEAFF. The CDR3 DNA sequence: TGTGCCAGCAGTTACTCGATCGTGGTCACTGAAGCTTTCTTT.

The chain is built from TRBV7-3 and TRBJ2-7, with D uncertain. The germline V gene encodes CDR1 SGHTA and CDR2 FQGTGA. CDR3 length: 16 amino acids. Trimming took off 5 bases at V and 7 bases at J, with 24 bases between the two ends. The CDR3 here is CASSRRGGSDPREQYF. In nucleotides, the CDR3 is TGTGCCAGCAGCCGACGAGGTGGGTCGGACCCGCGGGAGCAGTACTTC.

This clone was seen once. CDR3 sequence reads: CASGRESLYNEQFF. CDR3 nucleotide sequence: TGTGCCAGCGGACGGGAGTCCCTCTACAATGAGCAGTTCTTC. This chain joins TRBV6-6 and TRBJ2-1; D is possibly TRBD2 (6 bases). The CDR3 is 14 residues long. Trimming stripped 8 bases from V and 3 bases from J, with 14 bases between. Germline V lookup: CDR1 MNHNY, CDR2 SVGAGI (reference sequence).

Only a few counts were recorded for this clone. The chain joins TRBV11-2 to TRBJ2-6; perhaps TRBD1 as D (5 bases). The CDR3 runs to 19 residues. Per germline, CDR1 SGHAT and CDR2 FQNNGV. V was shortened by 4 bases and J by 1 base, with 20 bases between the two germline ends. In DNA form, the CDR3 reads TGTGCCAGCAGCTCCCACTGGGAAGGGGAAGGATCTGGGGCCAACGTCCTGACTTTC. It yields the protein CASSSHWEGEGSGANVLTF.

This chain's CDR3 is CASSPSARAGGYEQYF. The CDR3 DNA reads as TGTGCCAGCAGTCCAAGCGCCAGGGCCGGGGGTTACGAGCAGTACTTC. J is TRBJ2-7 and V is TRBV28, with a weak D call TRBD2 (6 bases). The CDR3 covers 16 residues. V dropped 5 bases and J dropped 4 bases, with 21 bases sitting between them. Germline V CDR1 and CDR2: MDHEN, SYDVKM.

The chain is built from TRBV7-9 and TRBJ2-7, with D uncertain. Germline lookup yields CDR1 SEHNR and CDR2 FQNEAQ (reference sequence). The CDR3 runs to 12 residues. Trimming removed 1 base at V and 7 bases at J, with 8 bases between. CDR3 nucleotides: TGTGCCAGCAGCTTAGAGTCGGTAGAGCAGTACTTC. It encodes CASSLESVEQYF. Drawing the rest from reference TRBV7-9 and TRBJ2-7, the complete variable domain is DTGVSQNPRHKITKRGQNVTFRCDPISEHNRLYWYRQTLGQGPEFLTYFQNEAQLEKSRLLSDRFSAERPKGSFSTLEIQRTEQGDSAMYLCASSLESVEQYFGPGTRLTVT.

This clone was counted a few times. The rearrangement joins TRBV6-5 to TRBJ2-2, with D perhaps TRBD2 (5 bases). Germline V gene data show CDR1 as MNHEY and CDR2 as SVGAGI. This CDR3 has 14 amino acids. V dropped 6 bases and J dropped 4 bases, with 12 bases sitting between them. Written as DNA, the CDR3 is TGTGCCAGCAGCCTCGGACTTCTCACCGGGGAGCTGTTTTTT. Residues: CASSLGLLTGELFF.

This clone has a single count. The rearrangement joins TRBV7-2 to TRBJ2-7; 7 nucleotides match TRBD2. Trimming removed 4 bases from V and 0 bases from J; junction bases left unmatched: 0. Germline CDR1 SGHTA, CDR2 FQGNSA. The CDR3 extends over 13 amino acids. Here the CDR3 DNA reads TGTGCCAGCAGCTCTAGCGGCTCCTACGAGCAGTACTTC. The encoded protein is CASSSSGSYEQYF.

This clone was observed once. The junction differs from germline at one of its ends, possibly a read error. The chain joins TRBV11-1 to TRBJ2-1; TRBD2 might be the D (5 bases). The CDR3 loop spans 14 amino acids. Germline V gene lookup returns CDR1 SGHAT and CDR2 FQDESV (reference sequence). As DNA, the CDR3 is TGTGCCAGCAGCCTAGCCCCTGCCGGGGATGAGCAGTTCTTC. It yields the protein CASSLAPAGDEQFF. The full variable domain, rest sourced from reference TRBV11-1 and TRBJ2-1, is EAEVAQSPRYKITEKSQAVAFWCDPISGHATLYWYRQILGQGPELLVQFQDESVVDDSQLPKDRFSAERLKGVDSTLKIQPAELGDSAMYLCASSLAPAGDEQFFGPGTRLTVL.

V is TRBV28 and J is TRBJ2-7; unclear D gene. The CDR3 consists of 14 residues. The V and J ends lost 2 bases and 3 bases respectively, with 11 bases between them. From germline, CDR1 is MDHEN and CDR2 SYDVKM. The chain's CDR3 is CASSLLVVSYEQYF. CDR3 DNA: TGTGCCAGCAGTTTACTAGTTGTAAGCTACGAGCAGTACTTC.

This clone appeared many times. The J gene is TRBJ2-2, the V gene TRBV7-9; 9 positions match TRBD1. CDR3 size: 14 residues. Looked up from germline, CDR1 is SEHNR and CDR2 is FQNEAQ (reference sequence). V dropped 5 bases and J dropped 6; count of bases not matched to a gene: 4. The CDR3 sequence is CASSRQGVPGELFF. In DNA form, the CDR3 reads TGTGCCAGCAGCCGACAGGGGGTCCCCGGGGAGCTGTTTTTT.

The chain has TRBV4-2 and TRBJ2-1; D is unresolved. The germline V and J ends were trimmed by 2 bases and 2 bases, with 13 bases remaining between them. The CDR3 spans 16 residues. Germline-derived CDR1 and CDR2 are LGHNA and YNFKEQ. CDR3 coding DNA: TGTGCCAGCAGCCAACGAGTAGAGGATACCTACAATGAGCAGTTCTTC. It encodes CASSQRVEDTYNEQFF.

The chain carries TRBV7-9 and TRBJ1-2, with 7 bases matching TRBD1. This CDR3 region has 16 residues. Trimming took 5 bases from V and 2 from J; bases not matched to a gene: 11. Germline assignment: CDR1 SEHNR and CDR2 FQNEAQ (reference sequence). DNA for the CDR3: TGTGCCAGCAGCGATAACCCCGGGACAGAAAACTATGGCTACACCTTC. Translating gives CASSDNPGTENYGYTF.

This clone occurred once. This sequence joins TRBV7-3 and TRBJ2-3; D is undetermined. Deletions cut 4 bases from V and 4 bases from J, with 6 bases between. Germline V gene data show CDR1 as SGHTA and CDR2 as FQGTGA. There are 12 residues in the CDR3. CDR3 in amino acids: CASSWDSDTQYF. The CDR3, as DNA: TGTGCCAGCAGCTGGGATTCAGATACGCAGTATTTT.